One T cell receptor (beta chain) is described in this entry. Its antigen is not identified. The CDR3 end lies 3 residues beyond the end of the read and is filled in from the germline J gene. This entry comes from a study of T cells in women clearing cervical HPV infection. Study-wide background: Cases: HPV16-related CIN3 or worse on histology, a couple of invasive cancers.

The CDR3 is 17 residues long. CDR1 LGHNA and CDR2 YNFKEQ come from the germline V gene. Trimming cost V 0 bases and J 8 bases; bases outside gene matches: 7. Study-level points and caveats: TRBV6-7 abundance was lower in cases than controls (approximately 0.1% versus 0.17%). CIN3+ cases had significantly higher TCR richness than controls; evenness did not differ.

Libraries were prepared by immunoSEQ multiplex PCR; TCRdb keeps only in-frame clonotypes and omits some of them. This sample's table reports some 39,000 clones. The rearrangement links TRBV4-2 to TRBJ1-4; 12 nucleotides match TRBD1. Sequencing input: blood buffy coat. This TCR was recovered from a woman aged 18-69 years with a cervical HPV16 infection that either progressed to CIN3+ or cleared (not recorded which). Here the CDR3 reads CASSQEGQGAFEEKLFF. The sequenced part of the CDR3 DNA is TGTGCCAGCAGCCAAGAGGGACAGGGGGCATTTGAGGAAAAA.